This T cell receptor (beta chain) derives from a study of cytomegalovirus exposure and HLA in healthy donors. Study-wide results and limits: Specific recognition of CMV antigens was confirmed in vitro for a few chains (all CMV-associated).

A few counts support this clone. Its target is unknown. Trimming removed 6 bases from V and 9 bases from J, with 12 bases in between. Per the germline V gene, CDR1 is MNHNY and CDR2 is SVGAGI (reference sequence). This CDR3 has 13 residues. 13 Jbeta primers and 60 Vbeta primers were used for the PCR. In the authors' methods: In a later analysis, of about 80 million unique beta chains, some 10 million appeared in at least two donors. Repertoires were generated with immunoSEQ multiplex PCR, while TCRdb's copy carries only in-frame clones and drops some. V, J and clone size derive from that table, while D and trimming were established from the DNA sequence. Seen here are under 140,000 clones, 75% to 80% observed once, and the top ten hold under 1.5%.

This chain links TRBV6-6 with TRBJ1-6, with D perhaps matching TRBD1 (5 bases). The sequenced sample was PBMCs. The TCR comes from a woman aged 25 to 39 in good health and CMV-seronegative. CDR3 loop: CASSGEGSSPLHF. The CDR3 DNA sequence: TGTGCCAGCAGCGGGGAGGGGAGTTCACCCCTCCACTTT.